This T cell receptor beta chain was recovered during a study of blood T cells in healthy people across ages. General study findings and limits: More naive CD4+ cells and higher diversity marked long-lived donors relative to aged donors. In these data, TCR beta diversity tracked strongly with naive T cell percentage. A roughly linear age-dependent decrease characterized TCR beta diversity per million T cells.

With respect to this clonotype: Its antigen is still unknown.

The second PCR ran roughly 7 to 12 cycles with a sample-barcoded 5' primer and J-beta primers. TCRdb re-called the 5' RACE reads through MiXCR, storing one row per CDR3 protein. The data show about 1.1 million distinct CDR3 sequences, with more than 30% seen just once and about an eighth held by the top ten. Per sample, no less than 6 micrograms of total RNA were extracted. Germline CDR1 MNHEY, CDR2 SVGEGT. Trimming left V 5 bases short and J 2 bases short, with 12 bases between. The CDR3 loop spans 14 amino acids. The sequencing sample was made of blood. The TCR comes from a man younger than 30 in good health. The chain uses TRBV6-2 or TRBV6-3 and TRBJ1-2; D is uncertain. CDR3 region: CASSTQTPNYGYTF. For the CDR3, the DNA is TGTGCCAGCAGTACCCAGACTCCCAACTATGGCTACACCTTC.